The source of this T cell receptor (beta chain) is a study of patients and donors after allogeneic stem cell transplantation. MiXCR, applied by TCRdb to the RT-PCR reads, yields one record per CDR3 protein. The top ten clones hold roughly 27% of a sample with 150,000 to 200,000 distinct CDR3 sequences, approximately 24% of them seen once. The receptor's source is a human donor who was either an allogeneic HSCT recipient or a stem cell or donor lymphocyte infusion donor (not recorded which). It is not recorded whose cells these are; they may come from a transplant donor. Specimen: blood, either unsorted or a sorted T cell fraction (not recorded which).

The CDR3 DNA is TGTGCCAGCAGCCAAGAGCGCACTAGCGGGAGGTTCACCGGGGAGCTGTTTTTT. This codes for CASSQERTSGRFTGELFF. The chain is built from TRBV14 and TRBJ2-2; 12 nucleotides line up with TRBD2. Looked up from germline, CDR1 is SGHDN and CDR2 is FVKESK. CDR3 size: 18 residues. V trimming: 0 bases; J trimming: 4 bases; junction bases outside the gene matches: 6.